This T cell receptor beta chain was sequenced for a study of T cells expressing NK-cell markers. TCRdb re-called the 5' RACE reads, yielding one record per CDR3 amino acid sequence without DNA. The sample table includes about 150,000 distinct CDR3 sequences. The TCR originated in a woman aged 45-60 years in good health. Sequenced input: blood T cells: a sorted CD56 or NKG2C T cell subset, CD4+ or CD8+ T cells, or bulk PBMC T cells (not recorded which).

CDR3 in amino acids: CASSPPGLAGATQYF. This sequence joins TRBV13 and TRBJ2-3; TCRdb outputs TRBD2, but without DNA this stays unchecked. The germline V gene has CDR1 PRHDT and CDR2 FYEKMQ (reference sequence). This CDR3 region has 15 residues.